This TCR beta chain emerged from a study of blood T cell repertoires in COVID-19. The CDR3 extends over 19 amino acids. Trimming at V came to 4 bases and at J to 6 bases, leaving 20 bases not matched to a gene. Germline V gene sequence: CDR1 LGHDT, CDR2 YNNKEL (reference sequence). Clones were sequenced by immunoSEQ multiplex PCR, and TCRdb holds only the in-frame ones, with some missing. The sample has 200,000 to 250,000 clones; roughly 85% are singletons. The receptor comes from a woman under 30 with acute or convalescent COVID-19. The genes are TRBV3-1 (or the pseudogene TRBV3-2) and TRBJ2-1, with 8 bases lining up with TRBD2. Sequenced sample: peripheral blood. The CDR3 DNA is TGTGCCAGCAGCCCACAGGTCGGCTTAGCGGGACTAGTAGTCAATGAGCAGTTCTTC. As protein: CASSPQVGLAGLVVNEQFF.